The 29 T cell receptor beta chains listed next were all sequenced from one sample in a study of cytomegalovirus exposure and HLA in healthy donors. TCRdb's table, derived via immunoSEQ multiplex PCR, lists solely in-frame clones and lacks some. The sample has approximately 200,000 clones, almost 90% seen once. The sample consisted of PBMCs. Receptor source: a woman between 18 and 29 years old in good health and CMV-seronegative.

This chain links TRBV2 with TRBJ2-1; 12 nucleotides match TRBD2. The V and J ends lost 5 bases and 3 bases, in that order; junction bases with no gene match: 8. The CDR3 is 17 amino acids. Germline V gene lookup returns CDR1 SNHLY and CDR2 FYNNEI. The CDR3 region is CASSFSGLAGIYNEQFF. For the CDR3, the DNA is TGTGCCAGCAGTTTCTCTGGACTAGCGGGAATCTACAATGAGCAGTTCTTC.

The rearrangement links TRBV19 to TRBJ2-7; 10 bases align to TRBD1. The germline V gene has CDR1 LNHDA and CDR2 SQIVND (reference sequence). This CDR3 is 13 amino acids long. The junction had 3 bases not matched to a gene; V was cut back by 5 bases and J by 5 bases. CDR3 bases: TGTGCCAGTAGTGACAGGGGGCAGAACGAGCAGTACTTC. Its translation: CASSDRGQNEQYF.

J is TRBJ2-7 and V is TRBV10-2; no definite D call. The germline V gene encodes CDR1 WSHSY and CDR2 SAAADI. The CDR3 is 14 residues long. Trimming shortened V by 4 bases and J by 3 bases, and 13 bases separated the two germline ends. The CDR3 loop is CASSGATHIYEQYF. The CDR3 nucleotides are TGCGCCAGCAGTGGGGCAACCCACATCTACGAGCAGTACTTC.

The chain employs TRBV27 and TRBJ2-3; 12 bases map to TRBD1. Germline V gene sequence: CDR1 MNHEY, CDR2 SMNVEV (reference sequence). CDR3 size: 17 residues. The ends lost 2 bases at V and 1 base at J; junction bases unmatched: 4. The CDR3 sequence is CASSLRDRGLGTDTQYF. DNA for the CDR3: TGTGCCAGCAGTTTAAGGGACAGGGGGCTGGGCACAGATACGCAGTATTTT.

This chain connects TRBV27 to TRBJ2-7; 16 positions match TRBD2. V lost 1 base to trimming and J lost 3 bases; unmatched junction nucleotides: 9. Germline CDR1 and CDR2: MNHEY and SMNVEV (reference sequence). This CDR3 has 19 residues. CDR3 loop: CASSLFAGTSGRVGYEQYF. CDR3 bases: TGTGCCAGCAGTTTATTTGCTGGGACTAGCGGGAGGGTAGGCTACGAGCAGTACTTC.

This sequence joins TRBV28 and TRBJ2-3; 9 bases are a match to TRBD2. J lost 0 bases, V lost 7 bases, and 8 bases had no gene match. The CDR3 covers 16 residues. Germline V gene lookup returns CDR1 MDHEN and CDR2 SYDVKM. CDR3 in amino acids: CASTAGGRASTDTQYF. CDR3 nucleotides: TGTGCCAGCACCGCGGGGGGGAGGGCCAGCACAGATACGCAGTATTTT.

The V and J genes are TRBV5-1 and TRBJ2-1; D remains unclear. The CDR3 is 13 residues long. Germline V gene sequence: CDR1 SGHRS, CDR2 YFSETQ. V was trimmed by 5 bases and J by 3 bases, leaving 9 bases between them. The CDR3 sequence is CASSAADYNEQFF. The CDR3 region has the DNA TGCGCCAGCAGTGCGGCAGACTACAATGAGCAGTTCTTC.

V gene TRBV25-1 combines with J gene TRBJ1-1; the D gene is possibly TRBD1 (6 bases). This CDR3 is 17 amino acids long. Trimming removed 0 bases from V and 4 bases from J, with 18 bases in between. Germline loops: CDR1 MGHDK, CDR2 SYGVNS. CDR3: CASSEYGGAEGGTEAFF. As DNA, the CDR3 is TGTGCCAGCAGTGAATACGGGGGGGCCGAGGGAGGCACTGAAGCTTTCTTT.

The V call is TRBV18, the J call TRBJ1-3; D is uncertain. V lost 5 bases and J lost 4, with 15 bases in between. Germline CDR1 reads KGHSH; CDR2 reads LQKENI. There are 15 residues in the CDR3. The CDR3 region is CASSALPEAGNTIYF. As DNA, the CDR3 is TGTGCCAGCTCAGCCCTACCCGAGGCCGGAAACACCATATATTTT.

The CDR3 DNA reads as TGCGCCAGCAGTCCGACTAGCGGGAACACCGGGGAGCTGTTTTTT. This translates into CASSPTSGNTGELFF. The rearrangement links TRBV10-1 to TRBJ2-2; TRBD2 aligns across 9 bases. This CDR3 is built from 15 residues. The ends lost 5 bases at V and 1 base at J; junction bases unmatched: 2. Germline assignment: CDR1 WNHNN and CDR2 SYGVQD (reference sequence).

The rearrangement uses TRBV9 and TRBJ1-2; 8 bases map to TRBD1. The CDR3 extends over 16 amino acids. Germline CDR1 reads SGDLS; CDR2 reads YYNGEE. With V trimmed by 2 bases and J by 1 base, 7 bases remained unmatched. DNA for the CDR3: TGTGCCAGCAGCGTGGGGGACAGGCTCTATAACTATGGCTACACCTTC. Amino acid sequence: CASSVGDRLYNYGYTF.

This clone was detected ten times or more. The chain joins TRBV4-3 to TRBJ2-6; maybe TRBD2 (6 bases). Trimming removed 0 bases from V and 2 bases from J, with 8 bases in between. Germline lookup yields CDR1 LGHNA and CDR2 YSLEER. CDR3 length equals 16 residues. DNA of the CDR3: TGCGCCAGCAGCCAAGATGGAGGGGCTGGGGCCAACGTCCTGACTTTC. Its protein product is CASSQDGGAGANVLTF.

The V and J genes are TRBV6-1 and TRBJ2-7; TRBD1 is a possible D gene (6 bases). Germline values: CDR1 MNHNS, CDR2 SASEGT. V shed 2 bases and J shed 2 bases, with 10 bases lying between them. This CDR3 has 14 residues. CDR3 protein: CASSETNRAYEQYF. The CDR3 DNA is TGTGCCAGCAGTGAAACGAACAGGGCCTACGAGCAGTACTTC.

This chain connects TRBV18 to TRBJ1-1; D may be TRBD1 (6 bases). This CDR3 contains 15 residues. With 6 bases removed from V and 3 bases from J, the gap between germline ends came to 17 bases. From germline, CDR1 is KGHSH and CDR2 LQKENI. CDR3 amino acids: CASSPWAGADTEAFF. In nucleotides, the CDR3 is TGTGCCAGCTCCCCATGGGCAGGGGCCGACACTGAAGCTTTCTTT. Full variable domain (remainder filled in from reference TRBV18 and TRBJ1-1): NAGVMQNPRHLVRRRGQEARLRCSPMKGHSHVYWYRQLPEEGLKFMVYLQKENIIDESGMPKERFSAEFPKEGPSILRIQQVVRGDSAAYFCASSPWAGADTEAFFGQGTRLTVV.

The chain employs TRBV15 and TRBJ2-1, with a possible D match to TRBD2 (7 bases). The CDR3 consists of 15 residues. V was trimmed by 1 base and J by 7 bases, leaving 14 bases between them. Germline values: CDR1 LNHNV, CDR2 YYDKDF (reference sequence). Here the CDR3 DNA reads TGTGCCACCAGCAGAGGACGGGGGGCTGGTAATGAGCAGTTCTTC. It is translated as CATSRGRGAGNEQFF.

This clone came up once. V gene TRBV28 combines with J gene TRBJ1-2; D is perhaps TRBD1 (5 bases). The CDR3 has 15 residues. The germline CDR1 and CDR2 sequences are MDHEN and SYDVKM. V was pared by 5 bases and J by 0 bases, with 13 bases between. The CDR3 DNA reads as TGTGCCAGCAGTCTTAAGGGGTCAGCTAACTATGGCTACACCTTC. Translated: CASSLKGSANYGYTF.

V is TRBV19 and J is TRBJ1-2, with D possibly matching TRBD1 (6 bases). Deletions cut 4 bases from V and 3 bases from J, with 12 bases between. The CDR3 is made up of 14 amino acids. Germline V lookup: CDR1 LNHDA, CDR2 SQIVND (reference sequence). The CDR3 DNA is TGTGCCAGTAGTAACCGACAGGACTACTATGGCTACACCTTC. Protein: CASSNRQDYYGYTF.

This clone appeared a few times. V gene TRBV30 combines with J gene TRBJ2-1, with TRBD2 identical over 8 bases. The germline CDR1 and CDR2 sequences are GTSNPN and SVGIG (reference sequence). The CDR3 length is 14 residues. With V trimmed by 0 bases and J by 8 bases, 6 bases remained unmatched. The CDR3 sequence: CAWSVGTRLDEQFF. In DNA, the CDR3 is TGTGCCTGGAGTGTCGGGACTAGACTTGATGAGCAGTTCTTC.

V usage is TRBV27 and J usage is TRBJ1-1; 11 bases line up with TRBD1. Per germline, CDR1 MNHEY and CDR2 SMNVEV (reference sequence). The CDR3 has 17 residues. The V and J ends lost 6 bases and 1 base, in that order; junction bases with no gene match: 10. CDR3 region: CASRRFGQGAQNTEAFF. The CDR3 coding sequence is TGTGCCAGCAGACGATTCGGACAGGGGGCCCAGAACACTGAAGCTTTCTTT.

The V call is TRBV5-1, the J call TRBJ2-2; 7 bases are shared with TRBD1. CDR1 is SGHRS, CDR2 YFSETQ, per germline. The CDR3 spans 18 residues. After removal of 4 bases from V and 7 bases from J, the junction contained 19 bases not matched to a gene. CDR3 coding DNA: TGCGCCAGCAGCACGAGGACAGGAGGAGTGGGGAAGGGCGGGGAGCTGTTTTTT. Protein sequence: CASSTRTGGVGKGGELFF.

This rearrangement joins TRBV27 to TRBJ1-1; D gene ambiguous. Germline assignment: CDR1 MNHEY and CDR2 SMNVEV (reference sequence). Trimming took off 6 bases at V and 4 bases at J, with 9 bases between the two ends. The CDR3 extends over 12 amino acids. CDR3 in amino acids: CASRKTGTEAFF. DNA for the CDR3: TGTGCCAGCAGAAAAACGGGCACTGAAGCTTTCTTT.

The count of this clone is one. The chain has TRBV6-1 and TRBJ1-2; TRBD1 matches 7 bases. The CDR3 is 13 amino acids. V shed 3 bases and J 4 bases; nucleotides not matched to a gene: 2. CDR1 and CDR2 (germline): MNHNS, SASEGT. The CDR3 loop is CASSDGTVYGYTF. The CDR3 region has the DNA TGTGCCAGCAGTGATGGGACAGTCTATGGCTACACCTTC.

The chain joins TRBV6-5 to TRBJ2-7; 10 bases align to TRBD1. This CDR3 is 15 amino acids long. The germline V gene encodes CDR1 MNHEY and CDR2 SVGAGI. Trimming took 5 bases from V and 4 from J; bases not matched to a gene: 8. The DNA for the CDR3 is TGTGCCAGCAGTCTCTCTGACAGGGGGCCGTACGAGCAGTACTTC. Translating gives CASSLSDRGPYEQYF.

This chain connects TRBV27 to TRBJ1-2; possibly TRBD1 for D (6 bases). The length of the CDR3 is 15 residues. CDR1 and CDR2 (germline): MNHEY, SMNVEV (reference sequence). V lost 11 bases to trimming and J lost 4 bases, with 23 bases between them. Written as DNA, the CDR3 is TGTGCCCCCCCGGGGGGGGCAATTTTAAGCTATGGCTACACCTTC. This gives the protein CAPPGGAILSYGYTF.

The chain carries TRBV5-3 and TRBJ2-1, with D perhaps TRBD1 (6 bases). TRBV5-3 counts as an open reading frame of uncertain function. The V gene lost 4 bases and the J gene lost 7 bases, with 9 bases spanning the gap. The CDR3 is 12 amino acids. CDR3 nucleotide sequence: TGTGCCAGAAGCCGGACAGAGAATGAGCAGTTCTTC. Translation gives CARSRTENEQFF.

This clone was found once. V gene TRBV6-1 combines with J gene TRBJ1-2; 8 nucleotides align to TRBD1. The germline V gene has CDR1 MNHNS and CDR2 SASEGT. V lost 7 bases to trimming and J lost 2 bases; unmatched junction nucleotides: 9. The CDR3 totals 15 residues. The CDR3 nucleotides are TGTGCCAGCAAAACTGGACAGGGATTAAACTATGGCTACACCTTC. It yields the protein CASKTGQGLNYGYTF.

The genes are TRBV28 and TRBJ2-7; 10 positions match TRBD2. The junction had 17 bases not matched to a gene; V was cut back by 6 bases and J by 0 bases. The CDR3 runs 19 residues. Looked up from germline, CDR1 is MDHEN and CDR2 is SYDVKM. CDR3 DNA: TGTGCCAGCAGCTCCCCCGATCTAGCGGGAGCCTATAGCTCCTACGAGCAGTACTTC. This codes for CASSSPDLAGAYSSYEQYF.

The V and J genes are TRBV28 and TRBJ1-2; 9 positions agree with TRBD1. Germline values: CDR1 MDHEN, CDR2 SYDVKM. The V and J ends lost 2 bases and 8 bases, in that order; junction bases with no gene match: 6. The CDR3 sequence is 14 residues long. The CDR3 DNA sequence: TGTGCCAGCAGTTTACGTGGACAGGGGCGGGGCTACACCTTC. Its protein product is CASSLRGQGRGYTF.

This chain links TRBV28 with TRBJ2-7, with D possibly matching TRBD1 (5 bases). CDR1 and CDR2 from the germline V gene are MDHEN and SYDVKM. This CDR3 has 13 residues. Trimming took 2 bases from V and 3 from J, leaving 8 bases between them. The chain's CDR3 is CASSLQGDYEQYF. In DNA form, the CDR3 reads TGTGCCAGCAGTTTACAGGGCGACTACGAGCAGTACTTC.